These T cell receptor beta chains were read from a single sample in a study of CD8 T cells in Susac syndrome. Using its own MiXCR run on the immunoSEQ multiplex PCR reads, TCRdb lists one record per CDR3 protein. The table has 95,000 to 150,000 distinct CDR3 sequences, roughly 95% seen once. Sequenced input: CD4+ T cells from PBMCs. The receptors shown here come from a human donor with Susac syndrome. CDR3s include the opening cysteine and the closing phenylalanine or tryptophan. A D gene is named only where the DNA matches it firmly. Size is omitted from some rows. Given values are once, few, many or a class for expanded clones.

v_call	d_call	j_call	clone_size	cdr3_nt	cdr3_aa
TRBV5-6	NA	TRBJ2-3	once	TGTGCCAGCAGCTTGGTTAAGCGGGCGAGCACAGATACGCAGTATTTT	CASSLVKRASTDTQYF
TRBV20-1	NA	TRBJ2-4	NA	TGCAGTGCTAGAGGACCAGGGTTAGCCAAAAACATTCAGTACTTC	CSARGPGLAKNIQYF
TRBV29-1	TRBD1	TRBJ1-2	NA	TGCAGCGTTGGGGTGACAGGGGGCCAGGGCTACACCTTC	CSVGVTGGQGYTF
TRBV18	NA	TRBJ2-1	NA	TGTGCCAGCTCACCGGGTAGGTACTCCTACAATGAGCAGTTCTTC	CASSPGRYSYNEQFF
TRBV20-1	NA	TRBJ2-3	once	TGCAGTGCTAGTATGTTACGGCCCGGCACAGATACGCAGTATTTT	CSASMLRPGTDTQYF
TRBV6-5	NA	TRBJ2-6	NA	TGTGCCAGCAGTTACTCGGCTCTGCTCGTCTCTGGGGCCAACGTCCTGACTTTC	CASSYSALLVSGANVLTF
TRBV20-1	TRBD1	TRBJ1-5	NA	TGCAGTGCTAGAGGACAGGGGGCCTATCAGCCCCAGCATTTT	CSARGQGAYQPQHF
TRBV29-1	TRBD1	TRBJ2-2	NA	TGCAGCGTTAGGGACAGGAACACCGGGGAGCTGTTTTTT	CSVRDRNTGELFF
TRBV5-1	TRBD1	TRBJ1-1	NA	TGCGCCAGCAGCAGTGCCGGGACAGGGGTTACTGAAGCTTTCTTT	CASSSAGTGVTEAFF
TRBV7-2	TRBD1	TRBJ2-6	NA	TGTGCCAGCAGCTTAGTAGGACAGGGCTACTCTGGGGCCAACGTCCTGACTTTC	CASSLVGQGYSGANVLTF
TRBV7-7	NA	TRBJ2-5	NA	TGTGCTAGCAGCCGAGACAGGCAAGAGACCCAGTACTTC	CASSRDRQETQYF
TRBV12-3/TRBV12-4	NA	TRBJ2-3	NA	TGTGCCAGCAGTCCAGACTTGAATACGGATACGCAGTATTTT	CASSPDLNTDTQYF
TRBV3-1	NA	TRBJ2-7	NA	TGTGCCAGCAGCCACGGTGAAAGCCGCTCCTACGAGCAGTACTTC	CASSHGESRSYEQYF
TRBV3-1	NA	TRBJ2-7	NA	TGTGCCAGCAGCCAAGATAGGTGGGAGCAGTACTTC	CASSQDRWEQYF
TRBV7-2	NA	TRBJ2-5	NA	TGTGCCAGCAGCTTAGACGGGCGGCCCCAAGAGACCCAGTACTTC	CASSLDGRPQETQYF
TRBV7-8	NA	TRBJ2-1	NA	TGTGCCAGCAGCTCTCGGCGGGGGCGGGCCGCCTACAATGAGCAGTTCTTC	CASSSRRGRAAYNEQFF
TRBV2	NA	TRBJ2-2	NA	TGTGCCAGCAGTGTGAATGGACAGAGAACCGGGGAGCTGTTTTTT	CASSVNGQRTGELFF
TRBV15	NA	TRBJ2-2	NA	TGTGCCACCAGCAGAGTCGGTGGGAAAACCGGGGAGCTGTTTTTT	CATSRVGGKTGELFF
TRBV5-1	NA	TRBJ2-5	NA	TGCGCCAGCACAAAGGCCTCAAGAGAAGAGACCCAGTACTTC	CASTKASREETQYF
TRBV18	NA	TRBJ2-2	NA	TGTGCCAGTCCCTTGGACACCGGGGAGCTGTTTTTT	CASPLDTGELFF
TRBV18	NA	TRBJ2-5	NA	TGTGCCAGCTCACCACCGACCACATCAGAGACCCAGTACTTC	CASSPPTTSETQYF
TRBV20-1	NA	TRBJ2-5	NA	TGCAGTGCGCTACAGGGTAATCAAGAGACCCAGTACTTC	CSALQGNQETQYF
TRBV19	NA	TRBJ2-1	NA	TGTGCCAGTGGTACTAGCAAGCCCAATGAGCAGTTCTTC	CASGTSKPNEQFF
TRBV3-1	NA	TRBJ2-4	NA	TGTGCCAGCAGCCAAGGGGACAACATTCAGTACTTC	CASSQGDNIQYF
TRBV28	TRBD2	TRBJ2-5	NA	TGTGCCAGCAGTCCCGCAGCGGGAGGGCGATCTGAGACCCAGTACTTC	CASSPAAGGRSETQYF
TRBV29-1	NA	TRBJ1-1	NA	TGCAGCGCGACAGCAATGAACACTGAAGCTTTCTTT	CSATAMNTEAFF
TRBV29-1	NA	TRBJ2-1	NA	TGCAGCGTTGTCGTAGCCCTTAAGGGCAATGAGCAGTTCTTC	CSVVVALKGNEQFF
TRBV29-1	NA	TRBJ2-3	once	TGCAGCGTTGCCCCCCGAATGGGGTATCAAGATACGCAGTATTTT	CSVAPRMGYQDTQYF
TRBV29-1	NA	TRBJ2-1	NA	TGCAGCGTTGAATCGGGGGCCCATGAGCAGTTCTTC	CSVESGAHEQFF
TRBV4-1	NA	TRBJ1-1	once	TGCGCCAGCAGCCAAGTGGGTGGAGGGGTGGCTTTCTTT	CASSQVGGGVAFF
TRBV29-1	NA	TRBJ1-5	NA	TGCAGCGTTGGGGCCACTGGGAATCAGCCCCAGCATTTT	CSVGATGNQPQHF
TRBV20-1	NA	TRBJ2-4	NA	TGCAGTGCCCCCGGGACAAATTTAGCCAAAAACATTCAGTACTTC	CSAPGTNLAKNIQYF
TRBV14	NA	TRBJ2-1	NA	TGTGCCAGCAGCCAATGGTATGAGCAGTTCTTC	CASSQWYEQFF
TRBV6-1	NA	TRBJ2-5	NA	TGTGCCAGCAAACCCAGGACGGCTATCCAGGAGACCCAGTACTTC	CASKPRTAIQETQYF
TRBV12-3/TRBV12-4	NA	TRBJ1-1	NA	TGTGCCAGCCGTCCGGGTTTATGGACTGAAGCTTTCTTT	CASRPGLWTEAFF
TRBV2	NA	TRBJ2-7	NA	TGTGCCAGCATCAGTGGCCCCCCCTACGAGCAGTACTTC	CASISGPPYEQYF
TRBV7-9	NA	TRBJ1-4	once	TGTGCCAGCAGCTTAGCGCTCGGGGGCTTGGGGGAAAAACTGTTTTTT	CASSLALGGLGEKLFF
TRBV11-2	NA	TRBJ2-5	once	TGTGCCAGCAGCTTACTCACGACGGCCCAAGAGACCCAGTACTTC	CASSLLTTAQETQYF
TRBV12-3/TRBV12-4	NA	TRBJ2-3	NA	TGTGCCAGTCTGGCGGGACTTAGCACAGATACGCAGTATTTT	CASLAGLSTDTQYF
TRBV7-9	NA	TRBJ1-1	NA	TGTGCCAGCAGCTTACGGGAATGGACTGAAGCTTTCTTT	CASSLREWTEAFF
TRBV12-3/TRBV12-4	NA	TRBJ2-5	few	TGTGCCAGCAGTCCGGGACAAGAGACCCAGTACTTC	CASSPGQETQYF
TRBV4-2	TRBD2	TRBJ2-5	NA	TGTGCCAGCAGCCAAGGCGGGAGAGGAGTGACCCAGTACTTC	CASSQGGRGVTQYF
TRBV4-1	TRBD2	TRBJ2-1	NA	TGCGCCAGCAGCTCCGGGACTAGGGTAGGTGGTGAGCAGTTCTTC	CASSSGTRVGGEQFF
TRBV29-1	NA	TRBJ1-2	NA	TGCAGCGTACAGGTTACGACCTATGGCTACACCTTC	CSVQVTTYGYTF
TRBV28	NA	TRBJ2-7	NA	TGTGCCAGCAGTTTCAGGGTCGAGCAGTACTTC	CASSFRVEQYF